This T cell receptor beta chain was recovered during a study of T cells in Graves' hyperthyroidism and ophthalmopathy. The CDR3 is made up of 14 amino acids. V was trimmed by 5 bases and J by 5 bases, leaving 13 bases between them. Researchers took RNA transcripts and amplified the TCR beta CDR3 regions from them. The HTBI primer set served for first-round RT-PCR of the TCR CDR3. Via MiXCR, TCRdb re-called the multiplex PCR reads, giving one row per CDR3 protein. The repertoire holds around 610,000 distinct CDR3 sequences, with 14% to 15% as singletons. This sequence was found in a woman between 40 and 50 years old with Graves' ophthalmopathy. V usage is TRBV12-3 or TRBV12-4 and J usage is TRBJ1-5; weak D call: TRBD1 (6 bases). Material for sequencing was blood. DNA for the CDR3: TGTGCCAGCAGTGAGACGACAGGTTATCAGCCCCAGCATTTT. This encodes CASSETTGYQPQHF.